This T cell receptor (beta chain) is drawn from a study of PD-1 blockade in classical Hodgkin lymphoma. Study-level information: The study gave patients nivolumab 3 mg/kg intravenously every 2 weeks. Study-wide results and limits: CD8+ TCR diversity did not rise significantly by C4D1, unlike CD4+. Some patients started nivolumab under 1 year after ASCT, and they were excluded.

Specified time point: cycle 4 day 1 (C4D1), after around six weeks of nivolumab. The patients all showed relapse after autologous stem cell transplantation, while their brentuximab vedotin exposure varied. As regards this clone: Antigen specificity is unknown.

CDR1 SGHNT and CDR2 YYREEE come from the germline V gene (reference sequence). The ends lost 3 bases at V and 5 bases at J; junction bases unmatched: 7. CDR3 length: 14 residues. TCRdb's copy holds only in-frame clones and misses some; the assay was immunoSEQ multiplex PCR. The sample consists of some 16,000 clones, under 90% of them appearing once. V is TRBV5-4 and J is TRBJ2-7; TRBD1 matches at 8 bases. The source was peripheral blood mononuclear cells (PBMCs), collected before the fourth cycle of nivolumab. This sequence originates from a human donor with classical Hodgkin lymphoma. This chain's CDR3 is CASSSDRAVNEQYF. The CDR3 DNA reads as TGTGCCAGCAGCTCGGACAGGGCGGTCAACGAGCAGTACTTC.